This TCR beta chain was captured in a study of Graves' ophthalmopathy and Graves' hyperthyroidism. The sequenced template was RNA, covering the TCR beta CDR3 region. Second-round multiplex PCR came after a first-round RT-PCR that employed HTBI primers. TCRdb independently ran MiXCR on the multiplex PCR reads; one entry per CDR3 protein. The sample holds 340,000 or so distinct CDR3 sequences, 15% to 20% seen once. This clonotype was seen repeatedly, ten times or more. CDR3 length: 13 amino acids. Trimming shortened V by 2 bases and J by 3 bases, and 7 bases separated the two germline ends. Germline loops: CDR1 KGHSH, CDR2 LQKENI.

The chain recombines TRBV18 with TRBJ1-1; D unresolved. The TCR originated in an adult man with Graves' ophthalmopathy. Sequencing was performed on peripheral blood. The CDR3 is CASSPGLDTEAFF. The CDR3, as DNA: TGTGCCAGCTCACCAGGGTTGGACACTGAAGCTTTCTTT. The whole variable domain, filled in from reference TRBV18 and TRBJ1-1, reads NAGVMQNPRHLVRRRGQEARLRCSPMKGHSHVYWYRQLPEEGLKFMVYLQKENIIDESGMPKERFSAEFPKEGPSILRIQQVVRGDSAAYFCASSPGLDTEAFFGQGTRLTVV.